The 31 T cell receptor beta chains below come from one sample, sequenced in a study of human T cells and chemical hapten exposure. Indicated time point: patch test 1, 2 weeks after DPC sensitization. Treatment here: therapeutic diphenylcyclopropenone sensitization with weekly scalp DPC. TCRdb reanalysed the RACE reads using MiXCR and keeps one entry per CDR3 protein. The sample records some 77,000 distinct CDR3 sequences, 10% to 13% being singletons. Sequenced material: whole blood, taken in connection with sensitization to the hapten diphenylcyclopropenone (DPC). The receptors were gathered from a woman between 50 and 59 years old with alopecia areata. Some clones in this sample may be carry-over from other donors' samples.

The genes are TRBV6-6 and TRBJ2-3, with D perhaps assigned TRBD1 or TRBD2 (5 bases each). The CDR3 contains 12 residues. V was shortened by 2 bases and J by 6 bases, with 6 bases between the two germline ends. Germline loops: CDR1 MNHNY, CDR2 SVGAGI (reference sequence). This CDR3 is CASSYEGDTQYF. The CDR3 region has the DNA TGTGCCAGCAGTTACGAGGGGGATACGCAGTATTTT.

The V call is TRBV12-3 or TRBV12-4, the J call TRBJ2-7; TRBD2 aligns across 7 bases. Trimming cost V 2 bases and J 7 bases; bases outside gene matches: 8. CDR3 length: 14 residues. The CDR3 region has the DNA TGTGCCAGCAGTTTATCCGGGACTAAGACTGAGCAGTACTTC. Its translation is CASSLSGTKTEQYF.

This clonotype showed up many times. The chain recombines TRBV4-2 with TRBJ1-4; no clear D. Germline V gene lookup returns CDR1 LGHNA and CDR2 YNFKEQ. The CDR3 length is 15 residues. With 1 base removed from V and 8 bases from J, the gap between germline ends came to 14 bases. CDR3 nucleotide sequence: TGTGCCAGCAGCCAAGGAGTGAATGTCGGGGAAAAACTGTTTTTT. Amino acids: CASSQGVNVGEKLFF.

Only one count was recorded for this clonotype. The chain recombines TRBV29-1 with TRBJ1-1; TRBD1 aligns across 9 bases. J lost 1 base, V lost 8 bases, and 8 bases had no gene match. Germline CDR1 SQVTM, CDR2 ANQGSEA. The CDR3 spans 14 residues. The CDR3 DNA follows: TGCAGCACTAAACCGGGACAGGGGAACACTGAAGCTTTCTTT. Protein product: CSTKPGQGNTEAFF.

The chain recombines TRBV7-2 with TRBJ1-5; no definite D call. Germline V gene data show CDR1 as SGHTA and CDR2 as FQGNSA. The germline V and J ends were trimmed by 4 bases and 6 bases, with 13 bases remaining between them. This CDR3 is 14 amino acids long. The CDR3 sequence is CASSSRRARQPQHF. CDR3 bases: TGTGCCAGCAGCTCTCGTCGGGCGCGTCAGCCCCAGCATTTT.

V usage is TRBV3-1 and J usage is TRBJ2-7; D is undetermined. The germline gives CDR1 LGHDT, CDR2 YNNKEL (reference sequence). The V end was cut by 1 base, the J end by 12 bases, with 13 bases between. CDR3 size: 12 residues. CDR3 region: CASSQGPTAPYF. CDR3 nucleotide sequence: TGTGCCAGCAGCCAAGGTCCGACGGCGCCGTACTTC.

The V gene is TRBV7-9, the J gene TRBJ2-5, with D uncertain. Germline assignment: CDR1 SEHNR and CDR2 FQNEAQ (reference sequence). The CDR3 totals 13 residues. V lost 9 bases to trimming and J lost 1 base, with 12 bases between them. The CDR3 DNA reads TGTGCCAGTGGCCTCGGAGCCCAAGAGACCCAGTACTTC. The encoded protein is CASGLGAQETQYF. Full variable domain (rest looked up from reference TRBV7-9 and TRBJ2-5): DTGVSQNPRHKITKRGQNVTFRCDPISEHNRLYWYRQTLGQGPEFLTYFQNEAQLEKSRLLSDRFSAERPKGSFSTLEIQRTEQGDSAMYLCASGLGAQETQYFGPGTRLLVL.

This clonotype is a singleton in its sample. The chain carries TRBV27 and TRBJ2-1, with D unclear. With 2 bases removed from V and 7 bases from J, the gap between germline ends came to 15 bases. From germline, CDR1 is MNHEY and CDR2 SMNVEV (reference sequence). The CDR3 consists of 15 residues. The CDR3 protein is CASSLIRPDRNEQFF. DNA for the CDR3: TGTGCCAGCAGTTTAATTAGGCCCGACCGGAATGAGCAGTTCTTC.

This clonotype was picked up a small number of times. This chain's CDR3 is CASSQTQATQYF. The CDR3 DNA reads TGTGCCAGCAGCCAAACCCAAGCTACCCAGTACTTC. The chain uses TRBV3-1 and TRBJ2-5; D remains ambiguous. CDR3 length: 12 residues. V was trimmed by 2 bases and J by 8 bases, leaving 9 bases between them. Germline CDR1 reads LGHDT; CDR2 reads YNNKEL (reference sequence).

Only a few counts were recorded for this clonotype. The chain links TRBV20-1 to TRBJ2-1; a weak D match, TRBD2 (6 bases). Deletions cut 5 bases from V and 9 bases from J, with 23 bases between. Germline CDR1 DFQATT, CDR2 SNEGSKA (reference sequence). The CDR3 covers 15 residues. The CDR3 spells CSAGRVATGGSEQFF. DNA of the CDR3: TGCAGTGCTGGGAGAGTAGCCACAGGAGGGAGTGAGCAGTTCTTC.

This clonotype was found a few times. Here the CDR3 reads CSGFSSYNEQFF. The CDR3 DNA is TGCAGCGGTTTTAGCTCCTACAATGAGCAGTTCTTC. The genes are TRBV29-1 and TRBJ2-1; D is undetermined. The germline gives CDR1 SQVTM, CDR2 ANQGSEA. This CDR3 spans 12 amino acids. V shed 7 bases and J shed 0 bases, with 7 bases lying between them.

The chain joins TRBV28 to TRBJ1-5, with D possibly matching TRBD1 (6 bases). Germline CDR1 is MDHEN and CDR2 is SYDVKM. There are 14 residues in the CDR3. V was cut by 2 bases and J by 8 bases, with 13 bases left in between. This chain's CDR3 is CASSLKQGPEPQHF. The CDR3 nucleotides are TGTGCCAGCAGTTTAAAGCAGGGGCCGGAGCCCCAGCATTTT.

In its sample, this clonotype was seen a few times. The genes are TRBV29-1 and TRBJ1-1; D is perhaps TRBD1 (6 bases). The V end was cut by 4 bases, the J end by 6 bases, with 12 bases between. From germline, CDR1 is SQVTM and CDR2 ANQGSEA. There are 12 residues in the CDR3. The CDR3 spells CSVGSSGAEAFF. The DNA for the CDR3 is TGCAGCGTTGGAAGTTCAGGGGCTGAAGCTTTCTTT.

This clonotype was detected many times. The rearrangement links TRBV10-3 to TRBJ2-7, with D tentatively TRBD1 (6 bases). From germline, CDR1 is ENHRY and CDR2 SYGVKD. This CDR3 region has 11 residues. With 10 bases removed from V and 5 bases from J, the gap between germline ends came to 12 bases. CDR3 coding DNA: TGTGCCAGCAGGGGATTCCACGAGCAGTACTTC. Its protein is CASRGFHEQYF.

This clonotype was seen ten or more times. The genes are TRBV18 and TRBJ2-2; 14 positions agree with TRBD2. Per the germline V gene, CDR1 is KGHSH and CDR2 is LQKENI. Trimming at V came to 0 bases and at J to 0 bases, leaving 3 bases not matched to a gene. This CDR3 comprises 19 residues. CDR3 residues: CASSPPGLAGAANTGELFF. CDR3 DNA sequence: TGTGCCAGCTCACCACCGGGACTAGCGGGAGCAGCGAACACCGGGGAGCTGTTTTTT.

This clonotype was observed a few times. The chain is built from TRBV11-2 and TRBJ2-3; 11 bases map to TRBD2. This CDR3 region has 17 residues. V shed 5 bases and J 2 bases; nucleotides not matched to a gene: 9. Germline CDR1 reads SGHAT; CDR2 reads FQNNGV. The DNA for the CDR3 is TGTGCCAGCAGCCCCCTCCGACTAGCGGGGCTCACAGATACGCAGTATTTT. Its protein is CASSPLRLAGLTDTQYF.

This clonotype was recorded at least ten times. The V and J genes are TRBV4-2 and TRBJ1-5; D ambiguous. The germline V and J ends were trimmed by 5 bases and 2 bases, with 16 bases remaining between them. CDR3 size: 16 residues. Germline assignment: CDR1 LGHNA and CDR2 YNFKEQ. The CDR3 sequence: CASSFRGGDGNQPQHF. CDR3 nucleotides: TGTGCCAGCAGCTTTCGGGGAGGTGACGGCAATCAGCCCCAGCATTTT.

V and J are TRBV12-3 or TRBV12-4 and TRBJ1-6, with TRBD1 as a possible D gene (5 bases). This CDR3 region has 15 residues. V lost 4 bases and J 5 bases, leaving 12 bases between the germline ends. The DNA of the CDR3 is TGTGCCAGCAGTTCCGGGACTTTCGATAATTCACCCCTCCACTTT. It specifies CASSSGTFDNSPLHF.

There are a few counts of this clonotype. This rearrangement joins TRBV10-2 to TRBJ2-7; TRBD2 aligns across 13 bases. This CDR3 comprises 15 residues. The germline CDR1 and CDR2 sequences are WSHSY and SAAADI. CDR3 DNA: TGCGCAGCGGGGGAAGGACTAGCGGGAGTGAACGAGCAGTACTTC. This translates into CAAGEGLAGVNEQYF.

The CDR3 loop reads CASSFRREPTDTQYF. The CDR3 DNA reads as TGTGCCAGCAGCTTCCGACGGGAACCCACAGATACGCAGTATTTT. The chain joins TRBV11-2 to TRBJ2-3; the D gene is possibly TRBD2 (5 bases). Trimming pared 3 bases from V and 2 bases from J, leaving 12 bases between. The CDR3 covers 15 residues. The V gene's germline CDR1 is SGHAT and CDR2 FQNNGV.

This clonotype was detected only a few times. The chain has TRBV28 and TRBJ2-4; 7 bases line up with TRBD1. The V segment lost 4 bases and the J segment 1 base; nucleotides outside the gene matches: 7. The CDR3 is made up of 16 amino acids. Germline CDR1 reads MDHEN; CDR2 reads SYDVKM. CDR3 sequence: CASSSPGTAAKNIQYF. CDR3 nucleotide sequence: TGTGCCAGCAGTTCCCCGGGGACAGCCGCCAAAAACATTCAGTACTTC.

In its sample, this clonotype was seen a few times. The chain recombines TRBV20-1 with TRBJ1-3; 9 bases fit TRBD1. With 0 bases clipped from V and 9 bases from J, the junction kept 12 bases outside the gene matches. The CDR3 totals 16 residues. Germline V CDR1 and CDR2: DFQATT, SNEGSKA (reference sequence). CDR3 nucleotides: TGCAGTGCTAGAGATTCCGGGACAGGGCCTGGGGGCACCATATATTTT. Protein product: CSARDSGTGPGGTIYF.

This clonotype turned up a few times. This sequence joins TRBV7-2 and TRBJ2-5, with D possibly matching TRBD2 (5 bases). This CDR3 is built from 15 residues. V shed 1 base and J shed 4 bases, with 13 bases lying between them. Germline V gene sequence: CDR1 SGHTA, CDR2 FQGNSA. The CDR3 coding sequence is TGTGCCAGCAGCTTAGGGTTAGGGCGGGCAGAGACCCAGTACTTC. It specifies CASSLGLGRAETQYF.

This chain's CDR3 is CSVRQGGNQPQHF. CDR3 DNA: TGCAGCGTAAGACAGGGAGGGAATCAGCCCCAGCATTTT. The rearrangement links TRBV29-1 to TRBJ1-5; 7 bases agree with TRBD1. CDR1 is SQVTM, CDR2 ANQGSEA, per germline. With 6 bases clipped from V and 4 bases from J, the junction kept 6 bases outside the gene matches. The CDR3 loop spans 13 amino acids.

This clonotype was seen only a few times. The chain is built from TRBV28 and TRBJ2-5, with a tentative D call TRBD1 (6 bases). The CDR3 is 16 residues long. Germline CDR1 and CDR2: MDHEN and SYDVKM. V was clipped by 5 bases and J by 5 bases, with 21 bases between them. The CDR3 spells CASSPSTGWRGETQYF. The CDR3 bases are TGTGCCAGCAGTCCGTCGACAGGCTGGCGCGGGGAGACCCAGTACTTC.

In this sample, this clonotype turned up many times. The chain links TRBV7-9 to TRBJ1-1; D is perhaps TRBD1 (6 bases). CDR1 SEHNR and CDR2 FQNEAQ come from the germline V gene (reference sequence). The CDR3 extends over 17 amino acids. The V gene lost 1 base and the J gene lost 5 bases, with 20 bases spanning the gap. Here the CDR3 DNA reads TGTGCCAGCAGCTTAGAGAGGGGGTTCATGGCGACTACTGAAGCTTTCTTT. Its protein product is CASSLERGFMATTEAFF.

J is TRBJ2-3 and V is TRBV20-1; D is unresolved. The germline V gene encodes CDR1 DFQATT and CDR2 SNEGSKA (reference sequence). Trimming shortened V by 1 base and J by 6 bases, and 5 bases separated the two germline ends. The CDR3 length is 11 residues. The CDR3 here is CSARAGDTQYF. CDR3 in DNA: TGCAGTGCTAGAGCCGGTGATACGCAGTATTTT.

This clonotype appeared a few times. This rearrangement joins TRBV29-1 to TRBJ2-3; the D is unclear. CDR3 length: 12 residues. CDR1 SQVTM and CDR2 ANQGSEA come from the germline V gene. V lost 4 bases and J 0 bases, leaving 5 bases between the germline ends. Here the CDR3 DNA reads TGCAGCGTTGTCAGGAGCACAGATACGCAGTATTTT. This translates into CSVVRSTDTQYF.

Many counts were recorded for this clonotype. The chain recombines TRBV15 with TRBJ1-1; no clear D gene. V was clipped by 0 bases and J by 1 base, with 6 bases between them. CDR3 length equals 14 residues. Germline V gene lookup returns CDR1 LNHNV and CDR2 YYDKDF (reference sequence). CDR3 protein: CATSRDPRNTEAFF. DNA of the CDR3: TGTGCCACCAGCAGAGATCCCCGGAACACTGAAGCTTTCTTT. Together with reference TRBV15 and TRBJ1-1, the CDR3 gives the full variable domain: DAMVIQNPRYQVTQFGKPVTLSCSQTLNHNVMYWYQQKSSQAPKLLFHYYDKDFNNEADTPDNFQSRRPNTSFCFLDIRSPGLGDTAMYLCATSRDPRNTEAFFGQGTRLTVV.

This clonotype was counted between two and nine times. The rearrangement links TRBV3-1 to TRBJ2-2, with D possibly being TRBD2 (6 bases). Germline V gene lookup returns CDR1 LGHDT and CDR2 YNNKEL (reference sequence). CDR3 size: 15 residues. Trimming removed 7 bases from V and 3 bases from J, with 15 bases in between. The CDR3 region has the DNA TGTGCCAGCACCCCGCCGGGAGTGGACACCGGGGAGCTGTTTTTT. It codes for CASTPPGVDTGELFF.

This chain links TRBV10-3 with TRBJ2-3; 7 nucleotides match TRBD2. This CDR3 has 14 residues. The trim removed 10 bases at V and 0 bases at J, leaving 7 bases unmatched. CDR1 and CDR2 from the germline V gene are ENHRY and SYGVKD. The CDR3 DNA sequence: TGTGCCACCTGTTCTAGCGGTAGCACAGATACGCAGTATTTT. It specifies CATCSSGSTDTQYF.